This TCR beta chain came from a study of blood T cell repertoires in COVID-19. Study information: Specimens from acute and convalescent COVID-19 originated in the United States, Italy and Spain.

In the source study's methods: For nucleated cells, counts were estimated from reference gene primer amplification. TCRdb keeps only in-frame clones here, not all; method: immunoSEQ multiplex PCR. V, J and clone size reflect that table, while D and trimming were determined from the DNA. The data contain some 130,000 clones, roughly 86% of them seen just once; the ten biggest clones take up about 10%. A Seattle source enrolled patients during active infection and followed them longitudinally. This CDR3 is 15 amino acids long. Per the germline V gene, CDR1 is MNHEY and CDR2 is SVGAGI. The V end lost 4 bases, the J end lost 6 bases, and 15 bases lay between the germline ends.

Sequences were obtained from peripheral blood. The receptor was isolated from a woman in her sixties or seventies with COVID-19, enrolled during active disease. The rearrangement uses TRBV6-5 and TRBJ2-2, with D possibly matching TRBD1 (5 bases). The CDR3 sequence is CASSSQGGDAGELFF. The CDR3 nucleotides read TGTGCCAGCAGTTCCCAGGGTGGCGACGCCGGGGAGCTGTTTTTT.